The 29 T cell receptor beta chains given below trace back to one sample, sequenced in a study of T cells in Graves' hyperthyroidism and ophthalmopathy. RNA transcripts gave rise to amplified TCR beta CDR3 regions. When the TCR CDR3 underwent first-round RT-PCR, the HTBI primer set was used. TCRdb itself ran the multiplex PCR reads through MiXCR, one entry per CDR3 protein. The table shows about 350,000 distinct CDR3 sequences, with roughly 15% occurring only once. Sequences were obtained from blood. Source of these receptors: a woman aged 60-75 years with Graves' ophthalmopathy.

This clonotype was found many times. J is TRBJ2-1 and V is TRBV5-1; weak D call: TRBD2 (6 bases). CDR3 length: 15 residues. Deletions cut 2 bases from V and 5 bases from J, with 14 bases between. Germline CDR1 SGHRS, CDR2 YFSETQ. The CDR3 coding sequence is TGCGCCAGCAGCTTCATCGGGAGACCACACAATGAGCAGTTCTTC. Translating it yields CASSFIGRPHNEQFF.

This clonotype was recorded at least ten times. This CDR3 reads CSARGLRGVPSRDYNEQFF. CDR3 DNA: TGCAGTGCTAGGGGCCTGAGGGGGGTTCCAAGTAGGGATTACAATGAGCAGTTCTTC. This sequence joins TRBV20-1 and TRBJ2-1; either TRBD1 or TRBD2 may fit D (6 bases each). Trimming removed 3 bases from V and 4 bases from J, with 28 bases in between. This CDR3 has 19 residues. Germline V gene sequence: CDR1 DFQATT, CDR2 SNEGSKA (reference sequence).

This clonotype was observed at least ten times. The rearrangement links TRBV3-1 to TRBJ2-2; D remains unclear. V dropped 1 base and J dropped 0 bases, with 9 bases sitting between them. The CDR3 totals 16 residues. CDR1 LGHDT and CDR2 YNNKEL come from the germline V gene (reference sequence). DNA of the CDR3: TGTGCCAGCAGCCAAGGGCAGTTTACGAACACCGGGGAGCTGTTTTTT. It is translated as CASSQGQFTNTGELFF. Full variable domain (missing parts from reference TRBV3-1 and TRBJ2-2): DTAVSQTPKYLVTQMGNDKSIKCEQNLGHDTMYWYKQDSKKFLKIMFSYNNKELIINETVPNRFSPKSPDKAHLNLHINSLELGDSAVYFCASSQGQFTNTGELFFGEGSRLTVL.

CDR3 bases: TGTGCCAGCAGCCTGGGACTAGCAAATGAGCAGTTCTTC. Amino acids: CASSLGLANEQFF. V gene TRBV9 combines with J gene TRBJ2-1; TRBD2 matches at 9 bases. After removal of 4 bases from V and 7 bases from J, the junction contained 3 bases not matched to a gene. The CDR3 has 13 residues. Germline CDR1 SGDLS, CDR2 YYNGEE.

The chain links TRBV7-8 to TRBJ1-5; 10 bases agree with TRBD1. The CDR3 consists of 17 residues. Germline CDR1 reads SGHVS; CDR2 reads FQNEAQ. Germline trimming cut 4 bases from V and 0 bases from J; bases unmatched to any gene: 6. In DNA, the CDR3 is TGTGCCAGCAGCTCGGGACAGGGGTTAAATAGCAATCAGCCCCAGCATTTT. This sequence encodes CASSSGQGLNSNQPQHF. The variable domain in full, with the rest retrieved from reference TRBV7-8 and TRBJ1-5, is GAGVSQSPRYKVAKRGQDVALRCDPISGHVSLFWYQQALGQGPEFLTYFQNEAQLDKSGLPSDRFFAERPEGSVSTLKIQRTQQEDSAVYLCASSSGQGLNSNQPQHFGDGTRLSIL.

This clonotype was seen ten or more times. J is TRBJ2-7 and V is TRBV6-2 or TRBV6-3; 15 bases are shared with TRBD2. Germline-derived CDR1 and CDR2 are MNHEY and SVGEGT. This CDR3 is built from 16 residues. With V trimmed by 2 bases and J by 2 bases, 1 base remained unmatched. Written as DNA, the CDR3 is TGTGCCAGCAGTTACGGACTAGCGGGAGGGCCCTACGAGCAGTACTTC. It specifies CASSYGLAGGPYEQYF.

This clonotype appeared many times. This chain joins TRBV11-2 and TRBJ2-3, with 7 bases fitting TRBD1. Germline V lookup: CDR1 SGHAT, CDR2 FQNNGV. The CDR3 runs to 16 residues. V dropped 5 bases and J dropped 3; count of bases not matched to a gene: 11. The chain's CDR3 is CASSPIGETGTDTQYF. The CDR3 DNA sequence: TGTGCCAGCAGCCCGATCGGGGAGACAGGGACAGATACGCAGTATTTT.

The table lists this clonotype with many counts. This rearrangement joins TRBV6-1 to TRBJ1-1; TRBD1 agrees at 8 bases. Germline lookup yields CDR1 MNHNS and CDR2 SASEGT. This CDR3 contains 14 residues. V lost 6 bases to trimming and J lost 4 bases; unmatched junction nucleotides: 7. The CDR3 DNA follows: TGTGCCAGCAGAGCGGACAGGGTGGCCACTGAAGCTTTCTTT. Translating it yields CASRADRVATEAFF.

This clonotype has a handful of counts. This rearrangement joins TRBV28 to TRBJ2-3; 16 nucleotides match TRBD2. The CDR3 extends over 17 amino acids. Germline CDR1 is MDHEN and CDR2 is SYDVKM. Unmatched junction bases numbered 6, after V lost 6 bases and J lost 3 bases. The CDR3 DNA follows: TGTGCCAGCAGCTACAAGGGACTAGCGGGAGGGACAGATACGCAGTATTTT. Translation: CASSYKGLAGGTDTQYF.

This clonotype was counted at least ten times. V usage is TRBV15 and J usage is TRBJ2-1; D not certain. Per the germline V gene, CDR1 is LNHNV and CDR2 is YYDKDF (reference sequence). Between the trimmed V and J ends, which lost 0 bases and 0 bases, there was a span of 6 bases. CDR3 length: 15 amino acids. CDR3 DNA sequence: TGTGCCACCAGCAGAGACGTGAGCTCCTACAATGAGCAGTTCTTC. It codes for CATSRDVSSYNEQFF.

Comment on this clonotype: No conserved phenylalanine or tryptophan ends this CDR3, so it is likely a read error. In DNA form, the CDR3 reads TGTGCCAGCTCACCATCGGGGCAGGGAGAGCAGTACCTC. It encodes CASSPSGQGEQYL. The chain has TRBV18 and TRBJ2-7; D is tentatively TRBD1 or TRBD2 (5 bases each). From germline, CDR1 is KGHSH and CDR2 LQKENI. V was shortened by 2 bases and J by 7 bases, with 12 bases between the two germline ends. The CDR3 spans 13 residues.

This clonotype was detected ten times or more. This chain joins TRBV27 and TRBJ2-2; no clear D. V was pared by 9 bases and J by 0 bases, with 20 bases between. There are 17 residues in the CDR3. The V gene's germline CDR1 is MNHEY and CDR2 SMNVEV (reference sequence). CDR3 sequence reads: CARVLGRENANTGELFF. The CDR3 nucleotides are TGTGCCAGAGTTTTGGGAAGGGAAAACGCGAACACCGGGGAGCTGTTTTTT.

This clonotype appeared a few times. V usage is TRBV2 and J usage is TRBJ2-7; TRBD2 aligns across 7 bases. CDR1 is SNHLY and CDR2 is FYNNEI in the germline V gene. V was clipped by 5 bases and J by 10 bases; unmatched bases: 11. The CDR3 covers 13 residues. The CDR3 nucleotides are TGTGCCAGCAGTCCCCCTGCGGGAGTAGATCAGTACTTC. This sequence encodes CASSPPAGVDQYF.

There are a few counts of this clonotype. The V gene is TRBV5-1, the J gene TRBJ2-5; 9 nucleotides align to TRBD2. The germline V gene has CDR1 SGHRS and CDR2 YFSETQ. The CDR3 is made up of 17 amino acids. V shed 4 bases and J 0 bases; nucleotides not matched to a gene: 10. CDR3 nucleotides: TGCGCCAGCAGCCTACCTTCTAGCGGGATTTACCAAGAGACCCAGTACTTC. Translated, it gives CASSLPSSGIYQETQYF. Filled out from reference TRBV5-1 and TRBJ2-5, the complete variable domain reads KAGVTQTPRYLIKTRGQQVTLSCSPISGHRSVSWYQQTPGQGLQFLFEYFSETQRNKGNFPGRFSGRQFSNSRSEMNVSTLELGDSALYLCASSLPSSGIYQETQYFGPGTRLLVL.

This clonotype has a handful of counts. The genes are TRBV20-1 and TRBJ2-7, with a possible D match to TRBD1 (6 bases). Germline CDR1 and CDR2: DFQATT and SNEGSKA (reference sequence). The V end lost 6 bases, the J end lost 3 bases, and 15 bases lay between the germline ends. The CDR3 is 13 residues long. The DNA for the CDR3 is TGCAGTGCCTACGACAGGTCCCGCTACGAGCAGTACTTC. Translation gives CSAYDRSRYEQYF.

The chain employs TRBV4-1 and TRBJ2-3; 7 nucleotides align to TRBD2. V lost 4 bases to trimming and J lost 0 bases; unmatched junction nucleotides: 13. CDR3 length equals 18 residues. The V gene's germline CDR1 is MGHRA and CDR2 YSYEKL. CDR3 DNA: TGCGCCAGCAGCCTAACATCAATCAGCGGGGTTAGCACAGATACGCAGTATTTT. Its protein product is CASSLTSISGVSTDTQYF.

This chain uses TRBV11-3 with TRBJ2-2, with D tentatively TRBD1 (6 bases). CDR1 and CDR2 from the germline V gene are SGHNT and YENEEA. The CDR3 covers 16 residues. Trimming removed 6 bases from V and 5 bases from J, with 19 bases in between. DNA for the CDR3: TGTGCCAGCAGTTACTCTCTTCCCAGGGGTACCGGGGAGCTGTTTTTT. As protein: CASSYSLPRGTGELFF.

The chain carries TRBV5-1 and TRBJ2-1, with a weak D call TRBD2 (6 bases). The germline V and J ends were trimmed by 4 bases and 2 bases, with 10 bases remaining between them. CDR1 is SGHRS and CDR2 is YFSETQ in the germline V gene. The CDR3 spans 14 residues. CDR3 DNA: TGCGCCAGCAGCAGGGCGGGAACCTACAATGAGCAGTTCTTC. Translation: CASSRAGTYNEQFF.

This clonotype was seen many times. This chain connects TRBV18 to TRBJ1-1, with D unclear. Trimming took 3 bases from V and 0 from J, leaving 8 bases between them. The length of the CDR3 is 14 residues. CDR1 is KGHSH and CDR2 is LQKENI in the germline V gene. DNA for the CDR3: TGTGCCAGCTCACCGGTACAACTGAACACTGAAGCTTTCTTT. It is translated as CASSPVQLNTEAFF.

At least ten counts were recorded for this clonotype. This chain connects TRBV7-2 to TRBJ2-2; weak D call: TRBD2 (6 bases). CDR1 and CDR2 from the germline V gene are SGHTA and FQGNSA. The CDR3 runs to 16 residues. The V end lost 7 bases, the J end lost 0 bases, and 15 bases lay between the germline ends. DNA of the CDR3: TGTGCCAGCACAGTAGTGGGGGGATCGAACACCGGGGAGCTGTTTTTT. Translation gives CASTVVGGSNTGELFF.

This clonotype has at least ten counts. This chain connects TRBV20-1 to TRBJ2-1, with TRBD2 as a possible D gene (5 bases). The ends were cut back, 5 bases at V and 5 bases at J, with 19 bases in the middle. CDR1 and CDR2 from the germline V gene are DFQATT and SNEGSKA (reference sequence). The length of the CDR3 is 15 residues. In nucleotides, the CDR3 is TGCAGTGCTCCCAGAGAGGAGCGGCCAAACAATGAGCAGTTCTTC. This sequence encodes CSAPREERPNNEQFF.

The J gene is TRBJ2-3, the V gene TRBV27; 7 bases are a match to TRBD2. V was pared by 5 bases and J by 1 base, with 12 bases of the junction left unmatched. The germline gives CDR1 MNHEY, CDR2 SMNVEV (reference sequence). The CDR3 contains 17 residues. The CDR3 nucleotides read TGTGCCAGCAGTGCCAAACTAGCGACAACTGGCACAGATACGCAGTATTTT. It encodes CASSAKLATTGTDTQYF.

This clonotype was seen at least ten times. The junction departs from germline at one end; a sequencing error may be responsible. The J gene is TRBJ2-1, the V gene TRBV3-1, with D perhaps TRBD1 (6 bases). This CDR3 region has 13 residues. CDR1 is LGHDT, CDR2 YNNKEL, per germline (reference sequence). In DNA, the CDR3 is TGTGCCAGCAGGCAAGGGGGTTACAATGAGCAGTTCTTC. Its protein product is CASRQGGYNEQFF.

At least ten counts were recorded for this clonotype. The CDR3 here is CASGFKGEQFF. The CDR3 DNA follows: TGTGCTAGTGGCTTTAAAGGTGAGCAGTTCTTC. The rearrangement links TRBV12-5 to TRBJ2-1; no reliable D call. The CDR3 runs 11 residues. V lost 6 bases and J lost 9, with 9 bases in between. The germline V gene encodes CDR1 LGHNT and CDR2 FRNRAP. The full variable domain, with the rest looked up from reference TRBV12-5 and TRBJ2-1, is DARVTQTPRHKVTEMGQEVTMRCQPILGHNTVFWYRQTMMQGLELLAYFRNRAPLDDSGMPKDRFSAEMPDATLATLKIQPSEPRDSAVYFCASGFKGEQFFGPGTRLTVL.

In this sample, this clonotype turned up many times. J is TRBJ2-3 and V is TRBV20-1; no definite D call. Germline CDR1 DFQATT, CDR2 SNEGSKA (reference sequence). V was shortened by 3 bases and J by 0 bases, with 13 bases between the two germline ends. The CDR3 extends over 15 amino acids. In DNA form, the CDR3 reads TGCAGTGCTAGTGAAGCTTGGGCTAGCACAGATACGCAGTATTTT. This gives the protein CSASEAWASTDTQYF.

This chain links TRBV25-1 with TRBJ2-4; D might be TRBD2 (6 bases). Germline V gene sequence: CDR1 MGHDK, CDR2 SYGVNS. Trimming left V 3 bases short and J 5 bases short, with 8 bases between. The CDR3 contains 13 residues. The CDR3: CASSEPGENIQYF. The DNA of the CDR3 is TGTGCCAGCAGTGAGCCGGGAGAAAACATTCAGTACTTC.

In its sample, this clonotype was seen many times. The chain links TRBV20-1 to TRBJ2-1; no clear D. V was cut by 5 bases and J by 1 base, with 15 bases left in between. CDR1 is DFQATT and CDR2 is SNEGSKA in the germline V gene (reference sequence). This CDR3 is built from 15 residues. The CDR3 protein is CSALVSLLSYNEQFF. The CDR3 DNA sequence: TGCAGTGCTTTGGTTAGCTTACTTTCCTACAATGAGCAGTTCTTC.

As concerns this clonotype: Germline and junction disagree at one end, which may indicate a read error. The CDR3, as DNA: TGTACCAGTGCCCCAGTAGCGGGAGTGGAGCAGTTCTTC. Amino acid sequence: CTSAPVAGVEQFF. The chain combines TRBV19 with TRBJ2-1; 9 bases are a match to TRBD2. Germline V lookup: CDR1 LNHDA, CDR2 SQIVND (reference sequence). The CDR3 runs to 13 residues. The full variable domain, its missing parts supplied by reference TRBV19 and TRBJ2-1, is DGGITQSPKYLFRKEGQNVTLSCEQNLNHDAMYWYRQDPGQGLRLIYYSQIVNDFQKGDIAEGYSVSREKKESFPLTVTSAQKNPTAFYLCTSAPVAGVEQFFGPGTRLTVL.

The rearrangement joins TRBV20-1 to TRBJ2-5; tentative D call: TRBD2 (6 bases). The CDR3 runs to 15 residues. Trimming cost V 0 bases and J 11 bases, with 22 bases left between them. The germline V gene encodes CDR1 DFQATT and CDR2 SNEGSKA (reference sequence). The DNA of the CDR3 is TGCAGTGCTAGAGATTCGGTCGGAGGGCCCCATGCTCAGTACTTC. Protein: CSARDSVGGPHAQYF.